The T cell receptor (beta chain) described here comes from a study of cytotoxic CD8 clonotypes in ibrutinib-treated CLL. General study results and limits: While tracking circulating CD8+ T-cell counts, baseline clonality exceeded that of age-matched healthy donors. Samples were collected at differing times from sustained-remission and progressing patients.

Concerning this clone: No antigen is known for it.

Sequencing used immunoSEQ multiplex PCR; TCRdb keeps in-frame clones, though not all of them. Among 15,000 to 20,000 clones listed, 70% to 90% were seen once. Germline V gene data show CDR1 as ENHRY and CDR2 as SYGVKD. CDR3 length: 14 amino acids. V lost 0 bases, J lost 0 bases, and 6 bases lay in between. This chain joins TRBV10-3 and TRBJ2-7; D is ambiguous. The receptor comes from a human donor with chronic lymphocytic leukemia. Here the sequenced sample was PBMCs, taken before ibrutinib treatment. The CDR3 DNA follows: TGTGCCATCAGTGAGTCGGGCAGCTCCTACGAGCAGTACTTC. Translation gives CAISESGSSYEQYF.